A single sample is the source of the 32 T cell receptor beta chains below, sequenced in a study of blood T cells in healthy people across ages. Combining a sample-barcoded 5' primer with a J-beta primer mix, a second PCR ran for roughly 6 to 11 cycles. TCRdb recomputed calls from the 5' RACE reads with MiXCR, one row per CDR3 protein. The sample has 1.6 million or so distinct CDR3 sequences, roughly 32% seen once. The sequencing input was blood. The receptors here all came from a woman aged 25-40 years in good health.

The chain links TRBV30 to TRBJ2-5; perhaps TRBD2 as D (5 bases). The last part of the DNA fits TRBJ2-7 better; the J call may be wrong. This CDR3 is built from 13 residues. CDR1 GTSNPN and CDR2 SVGIG come from the germline V gene (reference sequence). This CDR3 is CAWSPSGPYEQYF. The CDR3 DNA reads as TGTGCCTGGAGTCCCAGCGGTCCCTACGAGCAGTACTTC.

The gene calls are TRBV6-5 and TRBJ2-3; tentative D call: TRBD2 (6 bases). Trimming shortened V by 8 bases and J by 4 bases, and 10 bases separated the two germline ends. Germline CDR1 and CDR2: MNHEY and SVGAGI. CDR3 length: 12 amino acids. CDR3 nucleotides: TGTGCCAGCGGGAGGACCGCAGATACGCAGTATTTT. It yields the protein CASGRTADTQYF.

In DNA form, the CDR3 reads TGTGCCAGCAGCTTAGGGGCCGGACTGACTGGGGAGCTGTTTTTT. It translates to CASSLGAGLTGELFF. This chain joins TRBV7-9 and TRBJ2-2; TRBD2 is a possible D gene (5 bases). Per the germline V gene, CDR1 is SEHNR and CDR2 is FQNEAQ (reference sequence). V lost 1 base and J lost 8, with 14 bases in between. This CDR3 is 15 amino acids long.

The chain joins TRBV28 to TRBJ2-3; 8 bases map to TRBD2. CDR3 size: 16 residues. The V gene's germline CDR1 is MDHEN and CDR2 SYDVKM. Germline trimming cut 3 bases from V and 8 bases from J; bases unmatched to any gene: 13. CDR3 loop: CASSFEGLGIHGTQYF. Here the CDR3 DNA reads TGTGCCAGCAGTTTTGAGGGACTAGGGATTCACGGTACGCAGTATTTT.

This clonotype has just a few counts. The chain recombines TRBV4-1 with TRBJ2-2; possible D gene TRBD2, 6 bases. The CDR3 runs to 17 residues. CDR1 and CDR2 from the germline V gene are MGHRA and YSYEKL. V lost 4 bases to trimming and J lost 3 bases, with 18 bases between them. CDR3 loop: CASSRRGLLGDTGELFF. CDR3 nucleotide sequence: TGCGCCAGCAGCCGGAGGGGACTCCTGGGGGACACCGGGGAGCTGTTTTTT.

This chain links TRBV12-3 or TRBV12-4 with TRBJ2-5; 8 bases agree with TRBD2. The CDR3 extends over 13 amino acids. Trimming at V came to 6 bases and at J to 11 bases, leaving 11 bases not matched to a gene. The CDR3 protein is CASSPAGRGEQYF. CDR3 nucleotides: TGTGCCAGCAGCCCGGCCGGGCGGGGGGAGCAGTACTTC.

The rearrangement joins TRBV29-1 to TRBJ1-2; 9 nucleotides agree with TRBD1. The CDR3 sequence is 12 residues long. J gave up 8 bases and V 6 bases, and 7 bases lay outside the gene matches. Germline CDR1 reads SQVTM; CDR2 reads ANQGSEA. The CDR3 DNA reads as TGCAGCGTGGGGACAGGGATATACGGCTACACCTTC. Its protein is CSVGTGIYGYTF.

This clonotype was detected many times. The V call is TRBV7-2, the J call TRBJ2-3; D uncertain. Trimming shortened V by 4 bases and J by 9 bases, and 11 bases separated the two germline ends. Germline-derived CDR1 and CDR2 are SGHTA and FQGNSA. CDR3 length: 12 residues. The CDR3 spells CASSWLKDTQYF. CDR3 nucleotide sequence: TGTGCCAGCAGCTGGCTGAAAGACACGCAGTATTTT.

The genes are TRBV5-1 and TRBJ1-5; 7 positions agree with TRBD1. The CDR3 loop spans 15 amino acids. The germline V gene encodes CDR1 SGHRS and CDR2 YFSETQ. V shed 0 bases and J 4 bases; nucleotides not matched to a gene: 4. CDR3 DNA sequence: TGCGCCAGCAGCTTGGAAGCAGGGGGTAATCAGCCCCAGCATTTT. Translated, it gives CASSLEAGGNQPQHF.

The chain combines TRBV7-3 with TRBJ2-1, with D possibly matching TRBD2 (6 bases). The CDR3 length is 16 residues. The V end was cut by 0 bases, the J end by 1 base, with 10 bases between. Germline-derived CDR1 and CDR2 are SGHTA and FQGTGA. In nucleotides, the CDR3 is TGTGCCAGCAGCTTAACTGCGGGAATATCCTACAATGAGCAGTTCTTC. This translates into CASSLTAGISYNEQFF.

This clonotype was seen at least ten times. The chain recombines TRBV12-3 or TRBV12-4 with TRBJ1-2; no clear D. V lost 1 base, J lost 0 bases, and 12 bases lay in between. CDR3 size: 16 residues. Here the CDR3 reads CASSLVSGSSNYGYTF. CDR3 nucleotides: TGTGCCAGCAGTTTAGTATCGGGGAGCTCTAACTATGGCTACACCTTC.

This clonotype was counted only a few times. This chain uses TRBV7-3 with TRBJ1-6, with unresolved D. Trimming removed 6 bases from V and 8 bases from J, with 11 bases in between. Germline loops: CDR1 SGHTA, CDR2 FQGTGA. The CDR3 consists of 13 residues. The CDR3 protein is CASSNSPDSPLHF. In DNA form, the CDR3 reads TGTGCCAGCAGTAATAGCCCGGATTCACCCCTCCACTTT.

This clonotype came up a few times. The V gene is TRBV28, the J gene TRBJ2-3; 10 bases agree with TRBD2. CDR1 and CDR2 from the germline V gene are MDHEN and SYDVKM. This CDR3 is built from 16 residues. The ends lost 1 base at V and 3 bases at J; junction bases unmatched: 4. The DNA for the CDR3 is TGTGCCAGCAGTTTATCCCCTAGCGGGAGAACAGATACGCAGTATTTT. It translates to CASSLSPSGRTDTQYF.

This clonotype was seen repeatedly, ten times or more. The rearrangement uses TRBV4-1 and TRBJ2-5; the D is unclear. Germline lookup yields CDR1 MGHRA and CDR2 YSYEKL. The CDR3 runs 14 residues. V lost 0 bases to trimming and J lost 5 bases, with 10 bases between them. As DNA, the CDR3 is TGCGCCAGCAGCCAAGATCAAGCTCGCGAGACCCAGTACTTC. As protein: CASSQDQARETQYF.

This clonotype appeared once. V usage is TRBV18 and J usage is TRBJ1-1, with 7 bases identical to TRBD1. Germline V gives CDR1 KGHSH, CDR2 LQKENI. The CDR3 loop spans 14 amino acids. The V gene end was trimmed by 4 bases and the J gene end by 2 bases; junction bases not matched to a gene: 4. The CDR3 protein is CASSQGAQNTEAFF. CDR3 in DNA: TGTGCCAGCTCACAGGGGGCCCAAAACACTGAAGCTTTCTTT.

The sample holds a few counts of this clonotype. This chain joins TRBV12-3 or TRBV12-4 and TRBJ2-3; a possible D gene is TRBD2 (5 bases). The CDR3 runs to 13 residues. V lost 8 bases and J lost 2, with 11 bases in between. As DNA, the CDR3 is TGTGCCAGCGGAGGAACTTTCACAGATACGCAGTATTTT. This sequence encodes CASGGTFTDTQYF.

Concerning this clonotype: With a much larger clone just one base away, this may be a read error. The rearrangement links TRBV29-1 to TRBJ2-5, with 9 bases lining up with TRBD1. The J call may be incorrect, as the DNA end agrees better with TRBJ2-7. The CDR3 totals 13 residues. Germline V gives CDR1 SQVTM, CDR2 ANQGSEA. This CDR3 is CSGNRGLFHEQYF. The CDR3 bases are TGCAGCGGTAACAGGGGGCTATTCCACGAGCAGTACTTC.

The chain has TRBV20-1 and TRBJ2-3, with 9 bases lining up with TRBD2. CDR1 and CDR2 from the germline V gene are DFQATT and SNEGSKA (reference sequence). V was pared by 4 bases and J by 2 bases, with 7 bases of the junction left unmatched. The CDR3 totals 15 residues. The CDR3 sequence is CSANSGGGTTDTQYF. The CDR3, as DNA: TGCAGTGCTAATAGCGGGGGAGGAACCACAGATACGCAGTATTTT.

This clonotype has a handful of counts. V and J are TRBV6-1 and TRBJ2-7, with TRBD1 matching 10 bases. The length of the CDR3 is 18 residues. The germline gives CDR1 MNHNS, CDR2 SASEGT. V was pared by 6 bases and J by 1 base, with 15 bases of the junction left unmatched. CDR3: CASRARGTGEDQSYEQYF. CDR3 in DNA: TGTGCCAGCAGGGCCCGAGGGACAGGGGAGGACCAGTCCTACGAGCAGTACTTC.

This clonotype has at least ten counts. The chain has TRBV5-6 and TRBJ1-2; 10 bases match TRBD1. The CDR3 spans 14 residues. Germline V gene data show CDR1 as SGHDT and CDR2 as YYEEEE. The J segment lost 4 bases and the V segment lost 0 bases, leaving 0 bases of the junction unmatched. The CDR3 reads CASSLGQGAYGYTF. For the CDR3, the DNA is TGTGCCAGCAGCTTGGGACAGGGGGCCTATGGCTACACCTTC.

About this clonotype: One end of the junction does not line up with germline, which may come from a read error. CDR3 nucleotide sequence: TGTGCCGGCTCCCGGGACAGGCTTAGTGGCGAGCAGTACTTC. It specifies CAGSRDRLSGEQYF. The chain is built from TRBV18 and TRBJ2-7, with 8 bases identical to TRBD1. There are 14 residues in the CDR3. Germline lookup yields CDR1 KGHSH and CDR2 LQKENI.

V gene TRBV28 combines with J gene TRBJ2-7; D possibly corresponds to TRBD2 (6 bases). Germline V gene data show CDR1 as MDHEN and CDR2 as SYDVKM. The CDR3 sequence is 11 residues long. Trimming pared 10 bases from V and 3 bases from J, leaving 10 bases between. Here the CDR3 reads CAIGTHYEQYF. CDR3 nucleotides: TGTGCCATCGGGACTCACTACGAGCAGTACTTC.

V usage is TRBV5-1 and J usage is TRBJ2-3; 12 nucleotides match TRBD2. With 3 bases clipped from V and 3 bases from J, the junction kept 8 bases outside the gene matches. The germline V gene has CDR1 SGHRS and CDR2 YFSETQ. CDR3 length equals 17 residues. This CDR3 is CASSSPPGTSGTDTQYF. The CDR3, as DNA: TGCGCCAGCAGCTCCCCACCCGGGACTAGCGGGACAGATACGCAGTATTTT.

The chain joins TRBV27 to TRBJ2-1; 12 bases are a match to TRBD2. The germline V gene encodes CDR1 MNHEY and CDR2 SMNVEV (reference sequence). V was clipped by 5 bases and J by 9 bases; unmatched bases: 8. The length of the CDR3 is 15 residues. The CDR3 DNA reads TGTGCCAGCAGTACCCCAGGACTAGCGGGGAGTGAGCAGTTCTTC. Protein: CASSTPGLAGSEQFF.

The sample holds a few counts of this clonotype. This chain joins TRBV28 and TRBJ1-5; no firm D call. The CDR3 contains 14 residues. Germline lookup yields CDR1 MDHEN and CDR2 SYDVKM. Deletions cut 2 bases from V and 6 bases from J, with 11 bases between. Here the CDR3 reads CASSLEAGGQPQHF. For the CDR3, the DNA is TGTGCCAGCAGTTTAGAGGCAGGCGGTCAGCCCCAGCATTTT. The full variable domain, with the rest looked up from reference TRBV28 and TRBJ1-5, is DVKVTQSSRYLVKRTGEKVFLECVQDMDHENMFWYRQDPGLGLRLIYFSYDVKMKEKGDIPEGYSVSREKKERFSLILESASTNQTSMYLCASSLEAGGQPQHFGDGTRLSIL.

Concerning this clonotype: This CDR3 is missing its conserved last phenylalanine or tryptophan, likely due to a read error. The genes are TRBV28 and TRBJ2-7; TRBD1 matches at 7 bases. J lost 3 bases, V lost 6 bases, and 8 bases had no gene match. The length of the CDR3 is 14 residues. CDR1 is MDHEN, CDR2 SYDVKM, per germline. The CDR3 protein is CASRAGTVGYEQYS. For the CDR3, the DNA is TGTGCCAGCAGGGCAGGGACAGTCGGCTACGAGCAGTACTCC.

The chain recombines TRBV10-3 with TRBJ2-3; TRBD1 might be the D (7 bases). The CDR3 is made up of 15 amino acids. The V and J ends lost 4 bases and 1 base respectively, with 12 bases between them. Germline V gene lookup returns CDR1 ENHRY and CDR2 SYGVKD. CDR3 DNA: TGTGCCATCAGTGCCAGGGGGGAGGGCACAGATACGCAGTATTTT. Encoded protein: CAISARGEGTDTQYF.

This clonotype has a handful of counts. The CDR3 is CASSDPPSYNEQFF. The CDR3 DNA follows: TGTGCCAGCAGTGACCCCCCATCTTACAATGAGCAGTTCTTC. The J gene is TRBJ2-1, the V gene TRBV25-1; D gene unclear. V dropped 3 bases and J dropped 4 bases, with 10 bases sitting between them. This CDR3 spans 14 amino acids. Germline V gene data show CDR1 as MGHDK and CDR2 as SYGVNS.

V gene TRBV2 combines with J gene TRBJ1-1; 7 nucleotides align to TRBD1. The CDR3 has 15 residues. The V gene's germline CDR1 is SNHLY and CDR2 FYNNEI. Trimming at V came to 8 bases and at J to 5 bases, leaving 14 bases not matched to a gene. CDR3 DNA sequence: TGTGCCAGCCGAGGTGGGACAGCCTTAGGGACTGAAGCTTTCTTT. Translated, it gives CASRGGTALGTEAFF.

Only a few counts were recorded for this clonotype. The chain couples TRBV7-3 to TRBJ2-1; perhaps TRBD1 as D (6 bases). The CDR3 is 12 residues long. V gave up 9 bases and J gave up 4 bases, with 10 bases separating them. CDR1 is SGHTA, CDR2 FQGTGA, per germline. CDR3: CASQQGYNEQFF. For the CDR3, the DNA is TGTGCCAGTCAACAGGGTTACAATGAGCAGTTCTTC.

This clonotype turned up a few times. J is TRBJ1-6 and V is TRBV4-1; weak D call: TRBD1 (5 bases). Germline V gene lookup returns CDR1 MGHRA and CDR2 YSYEKL. Between the trimmed V and J ends, which lost 3 bases and 3 bases, there was a span of 15 bases. The length of the CDR3 is 17 residues. CDR3 protein: CASSHPTGGVYNSPLHF. CDR3 in DNA: TGCGCCAGCAGCCATCCGACTGGGGGGGTCTATAATTCACCCCTCCACTTT.

This clonotype showed up just a few times. V and J are TRBV5-4 and TRBJ2-1; TRBD2 matches 14 bases. Germline trimming cut 5 bases from V and 7 bases from J; bases unmatched to any gene: 8. Germline CDR1 reads SGHNT; CDR2 reads YYREEE (reference sequence). The CDR3 contains 16 residues. The CDR3 loop reads CASSSTSGGARNEQFF. CDR3 nucleotides: TGTGCCAGCAGTTCGACTAGCGGGGGGGCCAGGAATGAGCAGTTCTTC.